The present T cell receptor (beta chain) was sequenced within a study of Graves' ophthalmopathy and Graves' hyperthyroidism. Study-wide results and limits: Among thyroid clonotypes expanded above 0.001 frequency, most also appeared in blood.

The authors amplified TCR beta CDR3 regions, and they did so from RNA transcripts for repertoire sequencing. The authors performed first-round RT-PCR with HTBI primers and then a second-round multiplex PCR. TCRdb reanalysed the multiplex PCR reads using MiXCR and keeps one entry per CDR3 protein. Of more than 40,000 distinct CDR3 sequences listed, about 50% are singletons. The authors diagnosed from clinical symptoms, serum thyroxine, TRAb, thyroid ultrasound and orbital computed tomography. The V end lost 3 bases, the J end lost 8 bases, and 8 bases lay between the germline ends. Germline loops: CDR1 SGHDT, CDR2 YYEEEE. CDR3 length: 12 residues. In the case of this clonotype: As yet, its antigen is unknown.

Sequencing used peripheral blood. This chain joins TRBV5-6 and TRBJ2-2, with unresolved D. The TCR was taken from an adult man with Graves' ophthalmopathy. Written as DNA, the CDR3 is TGTGCCAGCAGCTCCGCCCGGGGGGAGCTGTTTTTT. Protein sequence: CASSSARGELFF.